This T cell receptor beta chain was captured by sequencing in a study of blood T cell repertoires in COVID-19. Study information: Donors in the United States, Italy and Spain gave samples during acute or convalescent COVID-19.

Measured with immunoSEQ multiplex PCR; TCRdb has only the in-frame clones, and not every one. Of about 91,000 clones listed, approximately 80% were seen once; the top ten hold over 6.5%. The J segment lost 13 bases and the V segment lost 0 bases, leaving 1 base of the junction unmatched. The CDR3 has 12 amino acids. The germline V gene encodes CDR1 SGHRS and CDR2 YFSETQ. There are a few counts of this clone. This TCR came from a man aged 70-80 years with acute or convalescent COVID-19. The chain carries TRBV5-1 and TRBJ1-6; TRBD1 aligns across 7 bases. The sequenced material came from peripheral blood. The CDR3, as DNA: TGCGCCAGCAGCTTGGGACAGGGTCCCCTCCACTTT. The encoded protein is CASSLGQGPLHF.